Sequencing of this T cell receptor (beta chain) was carried out in a study of high-grade serous ovarian cancer treatment subgroups. Study observations and caveats: TCR relatedness rose with neoantigen level and trended with mutation load. Bulk tumor TCR sequencing gave no spatial information. CDR1 and CDR2 were left unanalyzed; analyses focused on CDR3. Tumors within one patient showed repertoire similarity of roughly 0.11 to 0.8.

Sequenced by immunoSEQ multiplex PCR; TCRdb stores in-frame clones only, minus some. The data contain under 30,000 clones, around 80% of them seen just once; the ten biggest clones take up around 2.3%. Germline lookup yields CDR1 ENHRY and CDR2 SYGVKD. This CDR3 comprises 13 residues. Trimming stripped 6 bases from V and 7 bases from J, with 10 bases between. The tumor samples were collected prior to definitive surgery or chemotherapy. On this clone: Its antigen is not identified.

The TCR was taken from a human donor with high-grade serous ovarian cancer. Material: tumor tissue. The V gene is TRBV10-3, the J gene TRBJ1-6; perhaps TRBD1 as D (5 bases). In nucleotides, the CDR3 is TGTGCCATCAGCCCGGGGACCAATTCACCCCTCCACTTT. Translating gives CAISPGTNSPLHF.